This T cell receptor beta chain was profiled in a study of T cell responses to AZD1222 COVID-19 vaccine. Study summary: Doses given second, at about 4 or about 12 weeks, were pooled. Study-wide points: Nearly half of spike-specific TCRs reportedly target variant regions that are unmutated in the B.1.351 and B.1.1.7 variants. Among vaccine-associated CD4 TCRs, coverage spanned spike, with dominance at 160-218 and 743-854. Donor demographics were predominantly white British with a female majority; clonal diversity may be underestimated.

V was clipped by 3 bases and J by 3 bases; unmatched bases: 7. The CDR3 totals 15 residues. The V gene's germline CDR1 is MDHEN and CDR2 SYDVKM. A word on this clone: Its antigen is not identified.

Some clones are missing from TCRdb's copy, which holds only in-frame ones; the method was immunoSEQ multiplex PCR. This sample carries around 140,000 clones, around 91% of them seen once, and the ten largest clones take roughly 1.7%. J is TRBJ2-7 and V is TRBV28; 8 bases align to TRBD1. This clonotype originated in an adult in good health. The sample here was peripheral blood, taken on day 0 of AZD1222 vaccination. This CDR3 reads CASSLHDRGGYEQYF. DNA of the CDR3: TGTGCCAGCAGTTTGCACGACAGGGGAGGCTACGAGCAGTACTTC.